A single sample is the source of the 18 T cell receptor beta chains below, sequenced in a study of blood T cell repertoires in COVID-19 (dated by TCRdb to about 2020). The method was the immunoSEQ multiplex PCR assay. Here the immuneACCESS table is served through TCRdb, limited to in-frame sequences with V and J called. Missing clones are a known gap in these copies; in checked studies unresolved V genes cover under half, and the rest lacks a known reason. For this sample the table gives under 400,000 clones, of which over 75% were detected only once. Together, the top ten hold around 1.9% of the sample. Input material: PBMCs or T cells enriched from blood (not recorded which). These TCRs come from a man between 40 and 49 years old in a cohort exposed to, infected with or recovered from COVID-19 (not recorded which).

The chain combines TRBV7-9 with TRBJ1-6; 11 bases are shared with TRBD1. V trimming: 3 bases; J trimming: 10 bases; junction bases outside the gene matches: 2. This CDR3 is 14 amino acids long. The V gene's germline CDR1 is SEHNR and CDR2 FQNEAQ (reference sequence). Here the CDR3 reads CASSLDRGQSPLHF. The CDR3 region has the DNA TGTGCCAGCAGCTTGGACAGGGGGCAATCACCCCTCCACTTT.

CDR3 sequence (DNA): TGTGCCACCTTGACTAGCGGGAGGAATGAGCAGTTCTTC. Translation gives CATLTSGRNEQFF. V and J are TRBV6-5 and TRBJ2-1, with TRBD2 matching 13 bases. With 10 bases clipped from V and 7 bases from J, the junction kept 4 bases outside the gene matches. The CDR3 loop spans 13 amino acids. Germline loops: CDR1 MNHEY, CDR2 SVGAGI.

J is TRBJ2-1 and V is TRBV27; D is uncertain. The CDR3 contains 11 residues. The germline CDR1 and CDR2 sequences are MNHEY and SMNVEV (reference sequence). V lost 5 bases to trimming and J lost 4 bases, with 3 bases between them. The CDR3 protein is CASSAYNEQFF. CDR3 coding DNA: TGTGCCAGCAGTGCGTACAATGAGCAGTTCTTC.

V usage is TRBV29-1 and J usage is TRBJ2-7; 7 bases are a match to TRBD1. This CDR3 comprises 13 residues. V shed 3 bases, J shed 3 bases, and the junction held 5 bases outside the gene matches. Per the germline V gene, CDR1 is SQVTM and CDR2 is ANQGSEA. This chain's CDR3 is CSVEIAGGYEQYF. The CDR3 DNA reads as TGCAGCGTTGAGATTGCAGGGGGCTACGAGCAGTACTTC.

The CDR3 DNA is TGTGCCAGCAGCCAAGGGACTAGTTCCTACAATGAGCAGTTCTTC. It translates to CASSQGTSSYNEQFF. This sequence joins TRBV3-1 (or the pseudogene TRBV3-2) and TRBJ2-1; 7 bases are shared with TRBD2. The germline V gene encodes CDR1 LGHDT and CDR2 YNNKEL (reference sequence). The J segment lost 1 base and the V segment lost 1 base, leaving 1 base of the junction unmatched. This CDR3 region has 15 residues.

This clone has just one count. V gene TRBV10-3 combines with J gene TRBJ2-1; D perhaps matches TRBD2 (5 bases). With 1 base removed from V and 2 bases from J, the gap between germline ends came to 12 bases. Germline V CDR1 and CDR2: ENHRY, SYGVKD. The CDR3 spans 16 residues. CDR3 sequence: CAISEYEGEAYNEQFF. In nucleotides, the CDR3 is TGTGCCATCAGTGAGTATGAGGGAGAAGCCTACAATGAGCAGTTCTTC.

The gene calls are TRBV5-1 and TRBJ2-1, with 8 bases that match TRBD2. Germline CDR1 SGHRS, CDR2 YFSETQ. V was pared by 0 bases and J by 4 bases, with 6 bases of the junction left unmatched. The CDR3 extends over 16 amino acids. The CDR3 bases are TGCGCCAGCAGCTTGGCAGCGGGAGTTAATTACAATGAGCAGTTCTTC. Translation: CASSLAAGVNYNEQFF.

This sequence joins TRBV5-1 and TRBJ2-5, with 9 bases that match TRBD2. The V gene's germline CDR1 is SGHRS and CDR2 YFSETQ. The CDR3 has 15 amino acids. Trimming took 4 bases from V and 5 from J; bases not matched to a gene: 9. CDR3 DNA: TGCGCCAGCAGCAGAGTAGCGGGAGAATTCGAGACCCAGTACTTC. Its protein product is CASSRVAGEFETQYF.

The V call is TRBV6-5, the J call TRBJ1-3, with D possibly TRBD1 on 5 matching bases. This CDR3 has 15 amino acids. The germline V gene has CDR1 MNHEY and CDR2 SVGAGI. The V end lost 8 bases, the J end lost 1 base, and 15 bases lay between the germline ends. CDR3: CASYVGDASGNTIYF. CDR3 coding DNA: TGTGCCAGCTATGTAGGGGATGCGTCTGGAAACACCATATATTTT.

This chain links TRBV3-1 (or the pseudogene TRBV3-2) with TRBJ1-2; no reliable D call. The germline V gene encodes CDR1 LGHDT and CDR2 YNNKEL (reference sequence). The CDR3 is made up of 13 amino acids. The V end was cut by 4 bases, the J end by 7 bases, with 13 bases between. The CDR3 DNA reads as TGTGCCAGCAGCCGTGTGAGGGTCGCTGGCTACACCTTC. Protein product: CASSRVRVAGYTF.

The chain joins TRBV5-1 to TRBJ1-2, with 9 bases that match TRBD1. The V segment lost 3 bases and the J segment 6 bases; nucleotides outside the gene matches: 6. The CDR3 covers 14 residues. Germline V gene lookup returns CDR1 SGHRS and CDR2 YFSETQ. The CDR3 DNA sequence: TGCGCCAGCAGCTCCGGGACAGGGAGGGATGGCTACACCTTC. It is translated as CASSSGTGRDGYTF.

V is TRBV28 and J is TRBJ2-5; 7 bases agree with TRBD1. The CDR3 length is 16 residues. J was trimmed by 3 bases and V by 4 bases; bases with no gene match: 11. Germline CDR1 is MDHEN and CDR2 is SYDVKM. The CDR3 DNA reads as TGTGCCAGCAGTTGGGCACAGGGGCGATCTAAAGAGACCCAGTACTTC. Amino acids: CASSWAQGRSKETQYF.

The rearrangement joins TRBV5-1 to TRBJ1-4; D is ambiguous. Trimming stripped 2 bases from V and 4 bases from J, with 12 bases between. CDR3 length: 15 amino acids. Germline V gives CDR1 SGHRS, CDR2 YFSETQ. Written as DNA, the CDR3 is TGCGCCAGCAGCTTAGGTTACGGGGTTAATGAAAAACTGTTTTTT. Protein product: CASSLGYGVNEKLFF.

V usage is TRBV19 and J usage is TRBJ1-2; tentative D call: TRBD1 (6 bases). CDR1 and CDR2 (germline): LNHDA, SQIVND (reference sequence). The CDR3 runs to 14 residues. V lost 3 bases to trimming and J lost 4 bases, with 12 bases between them. Here the CDR3 DNA reads TGTGCCAGTAGTATGTGGCAGGGGCGCTATGGCTACACCTTC. Translating gives CASSMWQGRYGYTF. The complete variable domain, with remaining parts taken from reference TRBV19 and TRBJ1-2, reads DGGITQSPKYLFRKEGQNVTLSCEQNLNHDAMYWYRQDPGQGLRLIYYSQIVNDFQKGDIAEGYSVSREKKESFPLTVTSAQKNPTAFYLCASSMWQGRYGYTFGSGTRLTVV.

The J gene is TRBJ1-4, the V gene TRBV18, with a tentative D call TRBD1 (5 bases). The CDR3 is made up of 14 amino acids. V was cut by 8 bases and J by 0 bases, with 10 bases left in between. Germline V CDR1 and CDR2: KGHSH, LQKENI. The CDR3 here is CASQAGATNEKLFF. The CDR3 DNA reads TGTGCCAGCCAGGCGGGGGCAACTAATGAAAAACTGTTTTTT. Looking up the rest from reference TRBV18 and TRBJ1-4 gives the full variable domain: NAGVMQNPRHLVRRRGQEARLRCSPMKGHSHVYWYRQLPEEGLKFMVYLQKENIIDESGMPKERFSAEFPKEGPSILRIQQVVRGDSAAYFCASQAGATNEKLFFGSGTQLSVL.

This sequence joins TRBV7-9 and TRBJ1-3, with D perhaps matching TRBD1 (5 bases). The V gene's germline CDR1 is SEHNR and CDR2 FQNEAQ (reference sequence). The CDR3 has 15 residues. Trimming cost V 1 base and J 2 bases, with 9 bases left between them. CDR3 in amino acids: CASSLGGETGNTIYF. Written as DNA, the CDR3 is TGTGCCAGCAGCTTAGGGGGGGAAACTGGAAACACCATATATTTT.

With respect to this clone: Mismatch with germline at one junction end may stem from a read error. The chain employs TRBV6-4 and TRBJ1-1; possible D gene TRBD1, 5 bases. The CDR3 runs 15 residues. Germline values: CDR1 MRHNA, CDR2 SNTAGT. DNA of the CDR3: TGTGCTGGGCGGGGGTCCCCGATGTCGAACGCTGAAGCTTTCTTT. It codes for CAGRGSPMSNAEAFF.

This clone was found a few times. The V gene is TRBV7-9, the J gene TRBJ2-2; 8 bases map to TRBD1. CDR1 and CDR2 from the germline V gene are SEHNR and FQNEAQ (reference sequence). Unmatched junction bases numbered 8, after V lost 6 bases and J lost 2 bases. This CDR3 spans 16 amino acids. The CDR3 bases are TGTGCCAGCAGATCAGAGGGGACAGGAAACACCGGGGAGCTGTTTTTT. Its protein product is CASRSEGTGNTGELFF.